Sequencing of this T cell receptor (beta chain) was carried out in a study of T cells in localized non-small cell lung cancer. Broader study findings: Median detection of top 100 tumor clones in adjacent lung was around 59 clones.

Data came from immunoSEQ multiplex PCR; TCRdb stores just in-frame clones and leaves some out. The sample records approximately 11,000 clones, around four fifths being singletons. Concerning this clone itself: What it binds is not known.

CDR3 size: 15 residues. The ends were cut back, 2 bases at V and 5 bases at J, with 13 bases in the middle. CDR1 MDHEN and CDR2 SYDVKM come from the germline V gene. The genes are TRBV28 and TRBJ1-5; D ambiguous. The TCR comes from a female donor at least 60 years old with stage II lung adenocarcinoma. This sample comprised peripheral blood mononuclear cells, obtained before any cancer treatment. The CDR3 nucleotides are TGTGCCAGCAGTTTAAGGTGGGGTGGCGATCAGCCCCAGCATTTT. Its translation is CASSLRWGGDQPQHF.